Shown below are 22 T cell receptor beta chains from a single sample sequenced in a study of human T cells and chemical hapten exposure (dated by TCRdb to the early 2020s). Library preparation attached unique molecular identifiers to individual cDNA molecules for quantitative, reproducible TCR counting. TCRdb took the public reads, trimmed them with fastp at Q25, ran MiXCR for clone calling and kept in-frame beta chains. For every CDR3 protein sequence, its rows merge into one entry that carries the most common genes and DNA. Within this sample are 470 or so distinct CDR3 sequences, with approximately 42% of them counted one time only. The ten largest make up about 10% of the sample. The treatment or condition label, as the study defines it: therapeutic diphenylcyclopropenone sensitization with weekly scalp DPC. The specimen comprised whole blood, sampled before DPC sensitization or 2, 6, or about 24 weeks after (not recorded which). The receptor source for this set is an adult with alopecia areata. Some clones in this sample may be carry-over from other donors' samples. This table probably holds off-target reads from a library built for another chain.

The V gene is TRBV10-3, the J gene TRBJ1-5; D gene uncertain. Germline CDR1 is ENHRY and CDR2 is SYGVKD. V lost 3 bases and J 7 bases, leaving 10 bases between the germline ends. This CDR3 spans 13 amino acids. The CDR3 DNA sequence: TGTGCCATCAGTGACAAGTTAGAACAGCCCCAGCATTTT. Its protein is CAISDKLEQPQHF.

The chain couples TRBV7-6 to TRBJ2-1, with D tentatively TRBD2 (6 bases). The CDR3 consists of 17 residues. The V and J ends lost 3 bases and 2 bases respectively, with 17 bases between them. Looked up from germline, CDR1 is SGHVS and CDR2 is FNYEAQ. The CDR3 is CASSFQLALYAYNEQFF. The CDR3 DNA sequence: TGTGCCAGCAGCTTTCAACTAGCTCTATATGCCTACAATGAGCAGTTCTTC.

This clonotype was observed a few times. The gene calls are TRBV12-3 or TRBV12-4 and TRBJ1-5; 7 bases are a match to TRBD1. V gave up 6 bases and J gave up 5 bases; unmatched junction bases: 10. The CDR3 sequence is 15 residues long. The CDR3 nucleotides are TGTGCCAGCAGCAGACAAGGGACAGCGCATCAGCCCCAGCATTTT. Encoded protein: CASSRQGTAHQPQHF.

The chain joins TRBV6-6 to TRBJ2-7; 8 bases align to TRBD2. The CDR3 covers 14 residues. Unmatched junction bases numbered 7, after V lost 8 bases and J lost 1 base. Germline loops: CDR1 MNHNY, CDR2 SVGAGI (reference sequence). DNA for the CDR3: TGTGCCAGCGTCGGGAGGGACTCTTCCTACGAGCAGTACTTC. Translation gives CASVGRDSSYEQYF.

This clonotype came up a few times. The chain joins TRBV23-1 to TRBJ2-1; 7 bases align to TRBD1. TRBV23-1 is assigned to the ORF class and has an uncertain function. J gave up 8 bases and V 1 base, and 8 bases lay outside the gene matches. The CDR3 runs 15 residues. The CDR3 DNA reads as TGCGCCAGCAGTCAATTTAGGGGGCAGTACCATGAGCAGTTCTTC. Translation: CASSQFRGQYHEQFF.

The V and J genes are TRBV7-9 and TRBJ1-6, with D possibly matching TRBD1 (5 bases). In germline, CDR1 is SEHNR, CDR2 FQNEAQ (reference sequence). The CDR3 length is 15 residues. The ends were cut back, 6 bases at V and 5 bases at J, with 14 bases in the middle. In nucleotides, the CDR3 is TGTGCCAGCAGACAGACAGTGACAGATAATTCACCCCTCCACTTT. Translating it yields CASRQTVTDNSPLHF.

The rearrangement links TRBV3-1 to TRBJ2-7; maybe TRBD1 (6 bases). CDR1 LGHDT and CDR2 YNNKEL come from the germline V gene (reference sequence). V was cut by 4 bases and J by 0 bases, with 10 bases left in between. There are 14 residues in the CDR3. CDR3 sequence: CASSPGTPSYEQYF. CDR3 coding DNA: TGTGCCAGCAGCCCCGGGACACCCTCCTACGAGCAGTACTTC.

The rearrangement joins TRBV6-5 to TRBJ1-1; D is perhaps TRBD1 (6 bases). V lost 2 bases and J 3 bases, leaving 10 bases between the germline ends. CDR1 and CDR2 from the germline V gene are MNHEY and SVGAGI. The CDR3 runs to 14 residues. The CDR3 protein is CASSYGGGYTEAFF. In DNA, the CDR3 is TGTGCCAGCAGTTACGGGGGGGGCTACACTGAAGCTTTCTTT.

Only one count was recorded for this clonotype. The chain recombines TRBV5-5 with TRBJ1-2, with a tentative D call TRBD1 (5 bases). Germline values: CDR1 SGHKS, CDR2 YYEKEE (reference sequence). V shed 5 bases and J shed 1 base, with 9 bases lying between them. CDR3 length: 13 amino acids. CDR3 in DNA: TGTGCCAGCAGTTATGACAGTAACTATGGCTACACCTTC. Protein: CASSYDSNYGYTF.

The rearrangement uses TRBV7-9 and TRBJ2-7, with 9 bases fitting TRBD1. The CDR3 consists of 15 residues. Germline-derived CDR1 and CDR2 are SEHNR and FQNEAQ (reference sequence). V gave up 5 bases and J gave up 3 bases; unmatched junction bases: 8. The CDR3 DNA reads TGTGCCAGCAGCCTTGGGACAGGGAAGGGCTACGAGCAGTACTTC. Amino acids: CASSLGTGKGYEQYF.

The rearrangement uses TRBV12-3 or TRBV12-4 and TRBJ2-2; tentative D call: TRBD2 (6 bases). The V end lost 5 bases, the J end lost 2 bases, and 15 bases lay between the germline ends. The CDR3 contains 16 residues. The DNA of the CDR3 is TGTGCCAGCAGTACCGAGCGGGTTTTCAACACCGGGGAGCTGTTTTTT. The encoded protein is CASSTERVFNTGELFF.

V usage is TRBV20-1 and J usage is TRBJ2-7, with 7 bases identical to TRBD1. This CDR3 comprises 12 residues. The germline V gene has CDR1 DFQATT and CDR2 SNEGSKA (reference sequence). V shed 2 bases, J shed 7 bases, and the junction held 5 bases outside the gene matches. This CDR3 reads CSARTGVGEQYF. CDR3 in DNA: TGCAGTGCTAGAACAGGGGTGGGGGAGCAGTACTTC.

The J gene is TRBJ2-2, the V gene TRBV7-9, with 8 bases that match TRBD2. Germline loops: CDR1 SEHNR, CDR2 FQNEAQ (reference sequence). After removal of 5 bases from V and 2 bases from J, the junction contained 7 bases not matched to a gene. The CDR3 has 16 amino acids. The CDR3 DNA reads TGTGCCAGCAGCCTTGTAGCGGGAATCAACACCGGGGAGCTGTTTTTT. Its translation is CASSLVAGINTGELFF.

The V and J genes are TRBV5-1 and TRBJ2-3, with 10 bases that match TRBD1. The V and J ends lost 3 bases and 2 bases, in that order; junction bases with no gene match: 6. The CDR3 is 16 amino acids. Per germline, CDR1 SGHRS and CDR2 YFSETQ. The CDR3 nucleotides are TGCGCCAGCAGCTCGGGACAGGGGAGGAACACAGATACGCAGTATTTT. It codes for CASSSGQGRNTDTQYF.

The chain combines TRBV5-1 with TRBJ2-1, with 9 bases that match TRBD2. Germline values: CDR1 SGHRS, CDR2 YFSETQ. Trimming at V came to 4 bases and at J to 8 bases, leaving 19 bases not matched to a gene. This CDR3 comprises 18 residues. CDR3 bases: TGCGCCAGCAGCCAGGCGGGTAGCGGGAGCCCCGTGTTCGATGAGCAGTTCTTC. It codes for CASSQAGSGSPVFDEQFF.

This chain joins TRBV7-8 and TRBJ2-1; 10 nucleotides match TRBD2. CDR3 length: 17 amino acids. The germline V gene encodes CDR1 SGHVS and CDR2 FQNEAQ. Trimming took 2 bases from V and 6 from J; bases not matched to a gene: 10. CDR3 sequence (DNA): TGTGCCAGCAGCTTAAAGAGAGGACTAGCGGTCGTCAATGAGCAGTTCTTC. Its translation is CASSLKRGLAVVNEQFF. The full variable domain, completed using reference TRBV7-8 and TRBJ2-1, is GAGVSQSPRYKVAKRGQDVALRCDPISGHVSLFWYQQALGQGPEFLTYFQNEAQLDKSGLPSDRFFAERPEGSVSTLKIQRTQQEDSAVYLCASSLKRGLAVVNEQFFGPGTRLTVL.

This clonotype was recorded a few times. The rearrangement joins TRBV7-8 to TRBJ2-1; D gene unclear. The ends were cut back, 2 bases at V and 7 bases at J, with 6 bases in the middle. Germline assignment: CDR1 SGHVS and CDR2 FQNEAQ. The CDR3 runs to 12 residues. The CDR3 reads CASSLLSNEQFF. The CDR3 nucleotides are TGTGCCAGCAGCTTACTCTCGAATGAGCAGTTCTTC.

The genes are TRBV27 and TRBJ2-2; weak D call: TRBD1 (5 bases). V lost 6 bases, J lost 6 bases, and 11 bases lay in between. The CDR3 runs 13 residues. The germline V gene encodes CDR1 MNHEY and CDR2 SMNVEV (reference sequence). The CDR3 bases are TGTGCCAGCAGCTCCCAAGGGGCCGGGGAGCTGTTTTTT. It codes for CASSSQGAGELFF.

This chain uses TRBV29-1 with TRBJ2-5; the D is unclear. The CDR3 covers 11 residues. Germline CDR1 SQVTM, CDR2 ANQGSEA. Deletions cut 6 bases from V and 2 bases from J, with 7 bases between. For the CDR3, the DNA is TGCAGCGTCCGATCTCAAGAGACCCAGTACTTC. Its translation: CSVRSQETQYF.

The rearrangement joins TRBV3-1 to TRBJ2-1; D gene uncertain. The length of the CDR3 is 16 residues. Germline V gene sequence: CDR1 LGHDT, CDR2 YNNKEL (reference sequence). V was pared by 4 bases and J by 5 bases, with 18 bases between. In DNA form, the CDR3 reads TGTGCCAGCAGCCCGAGCAGGTTGAGGATCAACAATGAGCAGTTCTTC. This encodes CASSPSRLRINNEQFF.

This rearrangement joins TRBV15 to TRBJ1-2; the D gene is possibly TRBD1 (6 bases). Germline values: CDR1 LNHNV, CDR2 YYDKDF (reference sequence). The CDR3 runs to 14 residues. Trimming took 0 bases from V and 2 from J, leaving 7 bases between them. CDR3 nucleotide sequence: TGTGCCACCAGCAGAGATCAGGGGAACTATGGCTACACCTTC. Protein sequence: CATSRDQGNYGYTF.

The chain is built from TRBV20-1 and TRBJ2-5; possible D gene TRBD2, 5 bases. From germline, CDR1 is DFQATT and CDR2 SNEGSKA (reference sequence). V was shortened by 5 bases and J by 2 bases, with 15 bases between the two germline ends. The CDR3 is 14 amino acids. Here the CDR3 reads CSAPGLELQETQYF. DNA of the CDR3: TGCAGTGCTCCAGGACTCGAACTACAAGAGACCCAGTACTTC.